These 30 T cell receptor beta chains came from one sample sequenced in a study of blood T cells in healthy people across ages. With a J-beta primer mix and a sample-barcoded 5' primer, a second PCR ran 7 to 11 cycles. From the 5' RACE reads, TCRdb called clonotypes with MiXCR, one entry per CDR3 protein. The table includes about 1.6 million distinct CDR3 sequences, around 36% detected once. Specimen: blood. These receptors were collected from a woman under 40 in good health.

The chain links TRBV27 to TRBJ2-1; D gene uncertain. V gave up 5 bases and J gave up 5 bases, with 10 bases separating them. CDR3 length: 13 residues. Germline lookup yields CDR1 MNHEY and CDR2 SMNVEV (reference sequence). CDR3 protein: CASSKRSDNEQFF. Written as DNA, the CDR3 is TGTGCCAGCAGTAAGAGGTCGGACAATGAGCAGTTCTTC.

V and J are TRBV28 and TRBJ2-3, with a weak D call TRBD1 (6 bases). Trimming stripped 6 bases from V and 3 bases from J, with 19 bases between. Germline CDR1 and CDR2: MDHEN and SYDVKM. This CDR3 has 16 amino acids. The CDR3 DNA reads TGTGCCAGCAGCACGCCTGGGCAGGGGTGGACAGATACGCAGTATTTT. Translated: CASSTPGQGWTDTQYF.

This chain links TRBV27 with TRBJ1-5, with D maybe TRBD1 (6 bases). Germline CDR1 and CDR2: MNHEY and SMNVEV (reference sequence). The CDR3 is 15 amino acids. Trimming cost V 6 bases and J 7 bases, with 19 bases left between them. The CDR3 DNA follows: TGTGCCAGCAGCCAGGGGTCAGCCCCATTCCAGCCCCAGCATTTT. Translated: CASSQGSAPFQPQHF.

This clonotype occurred a few times. This rearrangement joins TRBV27 to TRBJ2-5, with D perhaps being TRBD1 or TRBD2 (5 bases each). CDR1 MNHEY and CDR2 SMNVEV come from the germline V gene (reference sequence). The CDR3 covers 14 residues. Deletions cut 0 bases from V and 5 bases from J, with 10 bases between. The CDR3 nucleotides read TGTGCCAGCAGTTTATCGAGGGGACCGGAGACCCAGTACTTC. Amino acids: CASSLSRGPETQYF.

This clonotype has more than one count but fewer than ten. The chain employs TRBV6-5 and TRBJ1-5; TRBD1 agrees at 9 bases. Germline V gives CDR1 MNHEY, CDR2 SVGAGI. The CDR3 spans 13 residues. Germline trimming cut 7 bases from V and 6 bases from J; bases unmatched to any gene: 4. CDR3 nucleotides: TGTGCCAGCAAAACAGGGGGCGGTCAGCCCCAGCATTTT. Its protein is CASKTGGGQPQHF.

V usage is TRBV20-1 and J usage is TRBJ2-1, with D tentatively TRBD2 (7 bases). The DNA matches TRBJ2-7 better at its end, which makes the J call doubtful. The CDR3 runs 16 residues. Looked up from germline, CDR1 is DFQATT and CDR2 is SNEGSKA (reference sequence). The CDR3 loop is CSARSPWAGALLEQYF. The CDR3 bases are TGCAGTGCTAGATCCCCCTGGGCGGGGGCCCTCCTTGAGCAGTACTTC.

The chain links TRBV27 to TRBJ1-1; 11 bases align to TRBD1. Per germline, CDR1 MNHEY and CDR2 SMNVEV (reference sequence). CDR3 length: 16 residues. Losses at the gene ends were 7 bases for V and 2 bases for J; bases not matched to a gene: 9. The CDR3 DNA reads as TGTGCCAGCAAAGGACAGGGGGCAGAGGTAAACACTGAAGCTTTCTTT. This encodes CASKGQGAEVNTEAFF.

There are a few counts of this clonotype. The V gene is TRBV2, the J gene TRBJ2-5; perhaps TRBD1 as D (6 bases). V was cut by 4 bases and J by 6 bases, with 18 bases left in between. Germline CDR1 SNHLY, CDR2 FYNNEI. The length of the CDR3 is 15 residues. CDR3 residues: CASSVTDRLLKTQYF. CDR3 DNA sequence: TGTGCCAGCAGTGTCACCGACAGGCTCCTAAAGACCCAGTACTTC.

Notes on this clonotype: One base away lies a much larger clone, so this may be a sequencing read error. The chain combines TRBV7-9 with TRBJ2-1; D gene unclear. The CDR3 totals 12 residues. Germline V CDR1 and CDR2: SEHNR, FQNEAQ (reference sequence). The CDR3 coding sequence is TGTGCCAGCAGCTTTGGCATAAATGACCAGTTCTTC. Amino acid sequence: CASSFGINDQFF.

The rearrangement uses TRBV20-1 and TRBJ2-1; D unresolved. The CDR3 sequence is 14 residues long. V gave up 2 bases and J gave up 0 bases, with 8 bases separating them. Germline loops: CDR1 DFQATT, CDR2 SNEGSKA (reference sequence). The CDR3 region has the DNA TGCAGTGCTAGAACGCCATCCTCCTACAATGAGCAGTTCTTC. It specifies CSARTPSSYNEQFF.

This clonotype was recorded only once. This rearrangement joins TRBV19 to TRBJ2-3; 9 positions match TRBD2. The germline V gene has CDR1 LNHDA and CDR2 SQIVND (reference sequence). V trimming: 2 bases; J trimming: 4 bases; junction bases outside the gene matches: 4. The CDR3 is made up of 15 amino acids. The CDR3 is CASSIKSGRPDTQYF. The DNA of the CDR3 is TGTGCCAGTAGTATAAAGAGCGGGAGGCCAGATACGCAGTATTTT.

This clonotype was detected only a few times. Here the CDR3 reads CASSLIGRAPSGEQFF. CDR3 nucleotide sequence: TGTGCCAGCAGTTTAATTGGGAGGGCCCCTTCTGGTGAGCAGTTCTTC. The J gene is TRBJ2-1, the V gene TRBV27, with TRBD2 identical over 7 bases. The germline CDR1 and CDR2 sequences are MNHEY and SMNVEV (reference sequence). The junction had 13 bases not matched to a gene; V was cut back by 2 bases and J by 9 bases. This CDR3 comprises 16 residues.

A few counts support this clonotype. The V call is TRBV20-1, the J call TRBJ1-5, with a weak D call TRBD1 (5 bases). The V end lost 5 bases, the J end lost 2 bases, and 16 bases lay between the germline ends. Germline CDR1 and CDR2: DFQATT and SNEGSKA (reference sequence). The CDR3 is 15 residues long. The CDR3 DNA reads as TGCAGTGCTGGCGGGCTTCGGGGCGGCAATCAGCCCCAGCATTTT. Its protein is CSAGGLRGGNQPQHF.

This clonotype has only a few counts. For the CDR3, the DNA is TGCAGCGTTACCCGACAGGGGAACACTGAAGCTTTCTTT. It specifies CSVTRQGNTEAFF. The gene calls are TRBV29-1 and TRBJ1-1; 7 bases are shared with TRBD1. The CDR3 spans 13 residues. Looked up from germline, CDR1 is SQVTM and CDR2 is ANQGSEA. The V gene end was trimmed by 5 bases and the J gene end by 1 base; junction bases not matched to a gene: 4.

This clonotype came up a few times. This chain links TRBV6-1 with TRBJ1-1, with TRBD1 matching over 7 bases. Germline assignment: CDR1 MNHNS and CDR2 SASEGT. The CDR3 is 13 residues long. V lost 3 bases, J lost 11 bases, and 9 bases stayed unmatched. The CDR3 DNA reads TGTGCCAGCAGTGACGGGACAGCTAGGGTGGCTTTCTTT. As protein: CASSDGTARVAFF.

The rearrangement uses TRBV3-1 and TRBJ2-5, with D uncertain. Germline V gene lookup returns CDR1 LGHDT and CDR2 YNNKEL (reference sequence). V was shortened by 4 bases and J by 1 base, with 16 bases between the two germline ends. The CDR3 contains 16 residues. CDR3 nucleotide sequence: TGTGCCAGCAGCCGCCTCCTGGGGTACCTCCAAGAGACCCAGTACTTC. Protein sequence: CASSRLLGYLQETQYF.

This clonotype was recorded only once. The rearrangement joins TRBV5-5 to TRBJ1-1; no firm D call. The CDR3 spans 16 residues. V lost 1 base to trimming and J lost 3 bases, with 16 bases between them. Germline CDR1 is SGHKS and CDR2 is YYEKEE (reference sequence). CDR3 in amino acids: CASSLTASVTYTEAFF. The DNA of the CDR3 is TGTGCCAGCAGCTTGACAGCGTCAGTCACGTACACTGAAGCTTTCTTT.

The rearrangement joins TRBV10-3 to TRBJ2-7; 8 bases map to TRBD2. The J call may be in error: the DNA end matches TRBJ2-5 better. This CDR3 has 14 amino acids. The germline CDR1 and CDR2 sequences are ENHRY and SYGVKD. CDR3 sequence (DNA): TGTGCCATCCGGGAGGGAGAGGGAGGGGAGACCCAGTACTTC. Its translation: CAIREGEGGETQYF.

Details on this clonotype: A read error may account for a junction end that differs from germline. V is TRBV27 and J is TRBJ2-7; 9 bases fit TRBD1. The CDR3 spans 17 residues. CDR1 and CDR2 from the germline V gene are MNHEY and SMNVEV (reference sequence). In nucleotides, the CDR3 is TGCACCAGCAGTTGTACAGCCGGGACAGGGCTAATCTACGTGCAGTACTTC. Amino acid sequence: CTSSCTAGTGLIYVQYF.

This clonotype was seen more than once but under ten times. The rearrangement uses TRBV20-1 and TRBJ2-3; D is perhaps TRBD1 (6 bases). The ends were cut back, 8 bases at V and 4 bases at J, with 22 bases in the middle. This CDR3 is built from 15 residues. The V gene's germline CDR1 is DFQATT and CDR2 SNEGSKA (reference sequence). CDR3 sequence (DNA): TGCAGTCTAGAGAACAGGGATTCGTTCCCAGATACGCAGTATTTT. This translates into CSLENRDSFPDTQYF.

This clonotype was counted between two and nine times. The chain carries TRBV7-6 and TRBJ2-2; D not resolved. This CDR3 is 13 amino acids long. The V gene lost 3 bases and the J gene lost 5 bases, with 7 bases spanning the gap. Germline V gene data show CDR1 as SGHVS and CDR2 as FNYEAQ. CDR3 sequence: CASSLYGTGELFF. The DNA for the CDR3 is TGTGCCAGCAGCTTGTATGGGACCGGGGAGCTGTTTTTT.

This sequence joins TRBV21-1 and TRBJ2-7; TRBD1 is the table's D call, not checked against the DNA. The DNA end lines up better with TRBJ2-4; the J call may be wrong. TRBV21-1 is a recognized pseudogene. This CDR3 has 19 residues. The CDR3 loop reads CGSSKVGAAIRGALDIQYF. The CDR3 nucleotides are TGTGGCAGCAGCAAAGTGGGAGCCGCGATCCGGGGGGCGTTGGACATTCAGTACTTC.

This clonotype was seen only a few times. The J gene is TRBJ2-5, the V gene TRBV7-8; 15 bases align to TRBD2. Trimming at V came to 5 bases and at J to 5 bases, leaving 9 bases not matched to a gene. The CDR3 length is 17 residues. CDR1 is SGHVS, CDR2 FQNEAQ, per germline. CDR3 DNA: TGTGCCAGCAGCAGCAGGACTAGCGGGGGGGTGGCGGAGACCCAGTACTTC. Translating it yields CASSSRTSGGVAETQYF.

The chain couples TRBV14 to TRBJ2-2; no clear D. Trimming stripped 0 bases from V and 7 bases from J, with 6 bases between. Germline V gives CDR1 SGHDN, CDR2 FVKESK. The CDR3 totals 13 residues. The CDR3 sequence: CASSQDLVGELFF. The CDR3 nucleotides are TGTGCCAGCAGCCAAGATCTCGTCGGGGAGCTGTTTTTT.

The sample holds a few counts of this clonotype. V gene TRBV2 combines with J gene TRBJ2-5; 14 bases are a match to TRBD2. The CDR3 has 18 amino acids. Germline assignment: CDR1 SNHLY and CDR2 FYNNEI. V trimming: 4 bases; J trimming: 2 bases; junction bases outside the gene matches: 9. CDR3 in amino acids: CASSAGLAGARPQETQYF. CDR3 bases: TGTGCCAGCAGTGCGGGACTAGCGGGAGCTAGGCCACAAGAGACCCAGTACTTC.

A few counts support this clonotype. The V gene is TRBV20-1, the J gene TRBJ1-2; 9 bases fit TRBD1. This CDR3 region has 13 residues. The V and J ends lost 6 bases and 4 bases, in that order; junction bases with no gene match: 6. Germline-derived CDR1 and CDR2 are DFQATT and SNEGSKA (reference sequence). The CDR3 reads CSAVQGAGYGYTF. The DNA for the CDR3 is TGCAGTGCGGTACAGGGGGCTGGCTATGGCTACACCTTC.

This clonotype occurred a few times. This chain links TRBV20-1 with TRBJ2-7; D remains unclear. Germline V CDR1 and CDR2: DFQATT, SNEGSKA (reference sequence). The CDR3 loop spans 13 amino acids. Trimming removed 1 base from V and 2 bases from J, with 9 bases in between. CDR3 nucleotide sequence: TGCAGTGCTAGAGTCGGCAGAGCCTACGAGCAGTACTTC. It yields the protein CSARVGRAYEQYF.

The V and J genes are TRBV28 and TRBJ2-7, with 10 bases that match TRBD1. Germline CDR1 reads MDHEN; CDR2 reads SYDVKM. J lost 3 bases, V lost 8 bases, and 7 bases had no gene match. The CDR3 is 14 residues long. CDR3 in DNA: TGTGCCAGCGCAGCGGGACAGGGGATCTACGAGCAGTACTTC. Translated: CASAAGQGIYEQYF.

The table lists this clonotype with a few counts. As DNA, the CDR3 is TGTGCCAGCAGGTACACCTTAGCGGGGACCAACAATGAGCAGTTCTTC. Its translation is CASRYTLAGTNNEQFF. The V call is TRBV7-8, the J call TRBJ2-1, with TRBD2 identical over 8 bases. The V segment lost 6 bases and the J segment 5 bases; nucleotides outside the gene matches: 12. The CDR3 loop spans 16 amino acids. Germline V gene sequence: CDR1 SGHVS, CDR2 FQNEAQ.

This clonotype showed up just a few times. The CDR3 spells CASTPAGGTEAFF. The CDR3 DNA reads TGCGCCAGCACCCCAGCGGGGGGCACTGAAGCTTTCTTT. The J gene is TRBJ1-1, the V gene TRBV5-1, with D possibly matching TRBD1 (5 bases). This CDR3 spans 13 amino acids. Germline assignment: CDR1 SGHRS and CDR2 YFSETQ. Trimming cost V 6 bases and J 4 bases, with 13 bases left between them.